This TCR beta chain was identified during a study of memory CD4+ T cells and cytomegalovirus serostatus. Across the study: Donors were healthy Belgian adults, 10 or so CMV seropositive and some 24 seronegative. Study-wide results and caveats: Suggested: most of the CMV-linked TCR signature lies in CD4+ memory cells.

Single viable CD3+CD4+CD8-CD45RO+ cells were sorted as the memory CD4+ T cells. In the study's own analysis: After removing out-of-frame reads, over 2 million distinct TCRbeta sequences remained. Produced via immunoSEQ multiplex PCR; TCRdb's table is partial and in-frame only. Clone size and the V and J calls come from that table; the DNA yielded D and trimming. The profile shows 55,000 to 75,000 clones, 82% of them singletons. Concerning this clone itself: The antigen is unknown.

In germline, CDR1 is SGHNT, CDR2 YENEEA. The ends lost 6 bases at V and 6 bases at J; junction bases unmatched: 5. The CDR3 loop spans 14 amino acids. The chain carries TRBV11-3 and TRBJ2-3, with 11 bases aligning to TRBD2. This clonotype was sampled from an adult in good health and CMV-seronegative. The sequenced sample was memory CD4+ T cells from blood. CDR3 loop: CASSGGTSGDTQYF. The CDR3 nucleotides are TGTGCCAGCAGTGGAGGGACTAGCGGTGATACGCAGTATTTT. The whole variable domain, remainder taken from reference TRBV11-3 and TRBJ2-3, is EAGVVQSPRYKIIEKKQPVAFWCNPISGHNTLYWYLQNLGQGPELLIRYENEEAVDDSQLPKDRFSAERLKGVDSTLKIQPAELGDSAVYLCASSGGTSGDTQYFGPGTRLTVL.